In its sample, the clone carrying this T cell receptor beta chain was seen a few times. Its antigen is as yet unknown. Every donor was a Caucasian adult from Nashville, Tennessee. The data were obtained in a study of shared clonotypes between healthy human individuals. General study points: Clonotypes that were shared across a handful of donors made up about 5.1% of naive CD4 clonotypes.

Researchers ran the assay at a deep level. The method was immunoSEQ multiplex PCR; TCRdb's version includes in-frame clones alone and lacks a portion of them. The data show fewer than 3 million clones, 85% to 95% seen once. The CDR3 sequence is 15 residues long. With 5 bases removed from V and 3 bases from J, the gap between germline ends came to 13 bases. Germline V gene sequence: CDR1 MGHDK, CDR2 SYGVNS. The source material was naive CD4+ T cells from PBMCs. Regarding subset: CD45RA+ positively selected. The chain couples TRBV25-1 to TRBJ1-4; D possibly corresponds to TRBD1 (6 bases). The clonotype originates from a man aged 18 to 30 in good health. Some clones in this sample may be carry-over from other donors' samples. The CDR3 nucleotides read TGTGCCAGCAGTTTCCGGACAGAATCTAATGAAAAACTGTTTTTT. Encoded protein: CASSFRTESNEKLFF.